Below, 25 T cell receptor beta chains from the same sample are listed, as sequenced in a study of cytomegalovirus exposure and HLA in healthy donors (dated by TCRdb to 2017 to 2019). Receptor amplification or capture employed the immunoSEQ multiplex PCR assay. A mixture of 60 forward primers for TCR Vbeta segments and 13 reverse primers for TCR Jbeta segments was used in the multiplex PCR. The immuneACCESS repertoire file appears here via TCRdb, limited to in-frame rearrangements. These files lack a portion of the clones; in checked studies, under half of the deficit traces to unresolved V genes, and the cause of the others is not known. The sample data list 150,000 to 200,000 clones, and around three quarters of these were observed just once. Approximately 2.1% of the sample comes from the top ten. Sequencing was carried out using PBMCs. The receptors shown here come from a woman aged 25 to 39 in good health and CMV-seropositive.

The rearrangement joins TRBV19 to TRBJ2-7; a possible D gene is TRBD1 (6 bases). In germline, CDR1 is LNHDA, CDR2 SQIVND (reference sequence). Trimming took off 1 base at V and 4 bases at J, with 11 bases between the two ends. The CDR3 has 14 amino acids. CDR3 sequence (DNA): TGTGCCAGTAGTATAGGGGGGCCGGGGTACGAGCAGTACTTC. It specifies CASSIGGPGYEQYF.

The chain combines TRBV30 with TRBJ2-3; 7 positions agree with TRBD2. Germline assignment: CDR1 GTSNPN and CDR2 SVGIG (reference sequence). The ends lost 0 bases at V and 2 bases at J; junction bases unmatched: 8. This CDR3 comprises 16 residues. CDR3 DNA sequence: TGTGCCTGGAGTGTAGATCACGGGAGGTACACAGATACGCAGTATTTT. Translating it yields CAWSVDHGRYTDTQYF.

The chain couples TRBV19 to TRBJ1-1; D not certain. Germline CDR1 is LNHDA and CDR2 is SQIVND (reference sequence). The V end lost 9 bases, the J end lost 5 bases, and 16 bases lay between the germline ends. The CDR3 totals 13 residues. The CDR3 nucleotides are TGTGCCAGCGATGGGCGACGGCGAACTGAAGCTTTCTTT. This gives the protein CASDGRRRTEAFF.

The chain has TRBV10-3 and TRBJ2-5; 11 bases map to TRBD2. Per germline, CDR1 ENHRY and CDR2 SYGVKD. The length of the CDR3 is 14 residues. V lost 4 bases to trimming and J lost 2 bases; unmatched junction nucleotides: 0. CDR3 sequence reads: CAISGTSGQETQYF. CDR3 DNA: TGTGCCATCAGTGGGACTAGCGGGCAAGAGACCCAGTACTTC.

CDR3 protein: CASSSTSGGSETQYF. The CDR3 coding sequence is TGTGCCAGCAGCTCTACTAGCGGGGGCTCGGAGACCCAGTACTTC. The chain carries TRBV7-7 and TRBJ2-5, with 11 positions matching TRBD2. The V segment lost 4 bases and the J segment 5 bases; nucleotides outside the gene matches: 6. The germline CDR1 and CDR2 sequences are SSHAT and FNYEAQ (reference sequence). The CDR3 is 15 residues long.

V and J are TRBV10-2 and TRBJ2-7; the D is unclear. This CDR3 has 11 residues. V was cut by 5 bases and J by 5 bases, with 7 bases left in between. From germline, CDR1 is WSHSY and CDR2 SAAADI. CDR3 bases: TGCGCCAGCAGTCAGGTCCACGAGCAGTACTTC. This gives the protein CASSQVHEQYF.

CDR3 DNA: TGTGCCAGTTCGCTACTAACCACAGGGGGCGGCTATGGCTACACCTTC. As protein: CASSLLTTGGGYGYTF. V usage is TRBV25-1 and J usage is TRBJ1-2; 9 bases are a match to TRBD1. The CDR3 is 16 amino acids. Germline trimming cut 9 bases from V and 4 bases from J; bases unmatched to any gene: 15. Germline CDR1 and CDR2: MGHDK and SYGVNS.

The V gene is TRBV27, the J gene TRBJ2-7, with 9 bases lining up with TRBD1. After removal of 5 bases from V and 2 bases from J, the junction contained 10 bases not matched to a gene. Germline CDR1 reads MNHEY; CDR2 reads SMNVEV (reference sequence). The length of the CDR3 is 16 residues. CDR3 region: CASSHSPGQGPYEQYF. In nucleotides, the CDR3 is TGTGCCAGCAGTCATTCGCCGGGACAGGGACCCTACGAGCAGTACTTC.

This clone was detected only once. The chain couples TRBV9 to TRBJ1-2; tentatively, D is TRBD1 (6 bases). Trimming cost V 0 bases and J 4 bases, with 10 bases left between them. Germline CDR1 SGDLS, CDR2 YYNGEE. The length of the CDR3 is 14 residues. The CDR3 spells CASSVVQGTYGYTF. CDR3 coding DNA: TGTGCCAGCAGCGTAGTTCAGGGGACCTATGGCTACACCTTC.

The chain links TRBV7-2 to TRBJ1-2; D is ambiguous. The V and J ends lost 5 bases and 1 base respectively, with 8 bases between them. The CDR3 is 13 residues long. CDR1 and CDR2 (germline): SGHTA, FQGNSA. In nucleotides, the CDR3 is TGTGCCAGCAGCGCGACTGGTAACTATGGCTACACCTTC. Amino acids: CASSATGNYGYTF.

The chain combines TRBV7-6 with TRBJ2-1, with D uncertain. Germline V gives CDR1 SGHVS, CDR2 FNYEAQ. Trimming left V 3 bases short and J 10 bases short, with 7 bases between. This CDR3 has 11 amino acids. Written as DNA, the CDR3 is TGTGCCAGCAGCTTCAGCAGGGAGCAGTTCTTC. Its protein product is CASSFSREQFF.

This clone was recorded a few times. The J gene is TRBJ1-1, the V gene TRBV4-3; no reliable D call. The CDR3 spans 15 residues. The V gene's germline CDR1 is LGHNA and CDR2 YSLEER. Between the trimmed V and J ends, which lost 1 base and 5 bases, there was a span of 14 bases. Here the CDR3 reads CASSQVKEVVTEAFF. Written as DNA, the CDR3 is TGCGCCAGCAGCCAAGTTAAGGAGGTGGTAACTGAAGCTTTCTTT.

The rearrangement joins TRBV6-5 to TRBJ1-4; D not resolved. The CDR3 consists of 15 residues. The V and J ends lost 6 bases and 4 bases respectively, with 15 bases between them. Looked up from germline, CDR1 is MNHEY and CDR2 is SVGAGI. CDR3 sequence: CASRRALLDNEKLFF. The CDR3 DNA is TGTGCCAGCAGGCGGGCCCTACTCGATAATGAAAAACTGTTTTTT.

DNA for the CDR3: TGTGCCAGCAGTGCCCAGGGACAGACCCCTTCCTACGAGCAGTACTTC. It translates to CASSAQGQTPSYEQYF. The rearrangement joins TRBV6-6 to TRBJ2-7, with TRBD1 matching 7 bases. Germline CDR1 MNHNY, CDR2 SVGAGI (reference sequence). V shed 5 bases and J 1 base; nucleotides not matched to a gene: 11. The CDR3 covers 16 residues.

This clone was observed once. The V gene is TRBV29-1, the J gene TRBJ1-1; TRBD1 might be the D (6 bases). The CDR3 is 14 residues long. V was cut by 3 bases and J by 4 bases, with 15 bases left in between. Looked up from germline, CDR1 is SQVTM and CDR2 is ANQGSEA. DNA of the CDR3: TGCAGCGTTGATAACAGGGATTGGGGCACTGAAGCTTTCTTT. It yields the protein CSVDNRDWGTEAFF.

The sample holds one count of this clone. The rearrangement uses TRBV30 and TRBJ2-1; 11 nucleotides agree with TRBD2. V shed 7 bases, J shed 14 bases, and the junction held 16 bases outside the gene matches. CDR1 and CDR2 from the germline V gene are GTSNPN and SVGIG (reference sequence). The CDR3 has 14 amino acids. The CDR3, as DNA: TGTGCCTCCGTAGCGGGAGGGCCGTTTAGCGGAGAGTTCTTC. This translates into CASVAGGPFSGEFF.

This chain links TRBV11-3 with TRBJ2-1; D gene uncertain. The V and J ends lost 2 bases and 0 bases respectively, with 5 bases between them. The CDR3 contains 14 residues. CDR1 is SGHNT, CDR2 YENEEA, per germline. CDR3 in amino acids: CASSLPGSYNEQFF. In DNA form, the CDR3 reads TGTGCCAGCAGCTTACCGGGCTCCTACAATGAGCAGTTCTTC.

The gene calls are TRBV2 and TRBJ2-5; TRBD2 matches at 10 bases. The DNA end favors TRBJ2-7, so the J call may be wrong. This CDR3 has 15 amino acids. CDR1 is SNHLY and CDR2 is FYNNEI in the germline V gene. The CDR3 region is CASRDGTSASYEQYF. The CDR3 DNA follows: TGTGCCAGCAGGGATGGGACTAGCGCTTCCTACGAGCAGTACTTC.

The CDR3 is CASSLTMGAQYF. CDR3 nucleotide sequence: TGTGCCAGCAGCCTAACGATGGGAGCGCAGTATTTT. This rearrangement joins TRBV7-9 to TRBJ2-3, with D possibly TRBD2 on 5 matching bases. This CDR3 is built from 12 residues. With 5 bases removed from V and 10 bases from J, the gap between germline ends came to 13 bases. The germline CDR1 and CDR2 sequences are SEHNR and FQNEAQ (reference sequence).

This chain links TRBV5-1 with TRBJ2-7; 8 bases are shared with TRBD1. This CDR3 is built from 13 residues. From germline, CDR1 is SGHRS and CDR2 YFSETQ. V lost 4 bases and J lost 3; bases outside the gene matches: 3. The CDR3 nucleotides are TGCGCCAGCAGCAAGGACAGGGACTACGAGCAGTACTTC. This codes for CASSKDRDYEQYF.

To note about this clone: Other DNA sequences in this specimen translate into the identical CDR3. The chain carries TRBV19 and TRBJ1-5; 7 bases are shared with TRBD1. Germline loops: CDR1 LNHDA, CDR2 SQIVND (reference sequence). The CDR3 runs 14 residues. The V and J ends lost 3 bases and 5 bases, in that order; junction bases with no gene match: 4. The CDR3 DNA sequence: TGTGCCAGTAGTATCCGGGACAGAGATCAGCCCCAGCATTTT. As protein: CASSIRDRDQPQHF.

The chain has TRBV4-3 and TRBJ2-7, with 14 positions matching TRBD2. With 0 bases clipped from V and 1 base from J, the junction kept 5 bases outside the gene matches. This CDR3 is built from 18 residues. Germline lookup yields CDR1 LGHNA and CDR2 YSLEER. The CDR3 bases are TGCGCCAGCAGCCAAGATGTTGGACTAGCGGGAGGTTCCTACGAGCAGTACTTC. This translates into CASSQDVGLAGGSYEQYF.

This clone is a singleton in its sample. The rearrangement uses TRBV5-1 and TRBJ1-2, with 9 bases aligning to TRBD1. Unmatched junction bases numbered 4, after V lost 0 bases and J lost 7 bases. Germline V gene data show CDR1 as SGHRS and CDR2 as YFSETQ. The CDR3 extends over 14 amino acids. The CDR3 is CASSLDRGLLGYTF. CDR3 DNA: TGCGCCAGCAGCTTGGACAGGGGGCTGCTTGGCTACACCTTC.

The CDR3 DNA reads TGTGCCATCAGTGAACAGGGCGATCAGCCCCAGCATTTT. It specifies CAISEQGDQPQHF. V and J are TRBV10-3 and TRBJ1-5; maybe TRBD1 (6 bases). Looked up from germline, CDR1 is ENHRY and CDR2 is SYGVKD. The germline V and J ends were trimmed by 3 bases and 5 bases, with 8 bases remaining between them. CDR3 size: 13 residues.

The chain joins TRBV29-1 to TRBJ2-7; no clear D. CDR3 length equals 11 residues. V was trimmed by 5 bases and J by 5 bases, leaving 10 bases between them. Germline V gives CDR1 SQVTM, CDR2 ANQGSEA. As DNA, the CDR3 is TGCAGCGTTAGAAAACGGGACGAGCAGTACTTC. Protein sequence: CSVRKRDEQYF.